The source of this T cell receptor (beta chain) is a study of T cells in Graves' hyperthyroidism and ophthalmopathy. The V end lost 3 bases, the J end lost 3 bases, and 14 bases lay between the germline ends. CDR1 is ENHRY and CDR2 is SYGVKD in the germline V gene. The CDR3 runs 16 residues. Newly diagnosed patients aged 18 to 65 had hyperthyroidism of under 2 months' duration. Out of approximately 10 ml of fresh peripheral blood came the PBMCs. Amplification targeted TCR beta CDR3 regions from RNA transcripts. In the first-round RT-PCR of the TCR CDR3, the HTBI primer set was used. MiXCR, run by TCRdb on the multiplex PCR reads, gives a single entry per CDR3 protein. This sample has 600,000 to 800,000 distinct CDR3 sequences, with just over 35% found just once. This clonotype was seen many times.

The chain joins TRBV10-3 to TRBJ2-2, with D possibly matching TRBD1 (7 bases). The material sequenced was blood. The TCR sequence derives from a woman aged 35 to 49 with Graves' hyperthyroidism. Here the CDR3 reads CAISDQGRGDTGELFF. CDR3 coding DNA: TGTGCCATCAGTGATCAGGGCAGGGGGGACACCGGGGAGCTGTTTTTT.